Detailed here is one TCR beta chain. Antigen specificity is unknown. The data belong to a study of OX40 agonist ivuxolimab in advanced cancers. Across the study: Partial responses occurred in Three dose-escalation patients, one with hepatocellular carcinoma and two with cutaneous melanoma. The study's findings and limits: Some patients without response likewise showed low normalized clonal expansion.

The germline V gene has CDR1 MNHEY and CDR2 SMNVEV (reference sequence). There are 15 residues in the CDR3. The ends lost 6 bases at V and 7 bases at J; junction bases unmatched: 13. Collection of blood occurred at baseline, at cycle 4 day 1, and at cycle 7 day 1. The data were produced by immunoSEQ multiplex PCR, yet TCRdb's version contains in-frame clones alone and is incomplete. The sample lists about 50,000 clones, roughly 89% seen once, with 5% to 7% in the top ten. The receptor was derived from an adult with an advanced solid tumor such as melanoma, head and neck, liver or kidney cancer. This specimen was CD4+ or CD8+ T cells sorted from blood, taken in a trial of the OX40 agonist ivuxolimab. This chain connects TRBV27 to TRBJ1-2, with TRBD1 identical over 8 bases. DNA for the CDR3: TGTGCCAGCAGCGACTCTCCGACAGGGGCCCGTGGCTACACCTTC. This translates into CASSDSPTGARGYTF.